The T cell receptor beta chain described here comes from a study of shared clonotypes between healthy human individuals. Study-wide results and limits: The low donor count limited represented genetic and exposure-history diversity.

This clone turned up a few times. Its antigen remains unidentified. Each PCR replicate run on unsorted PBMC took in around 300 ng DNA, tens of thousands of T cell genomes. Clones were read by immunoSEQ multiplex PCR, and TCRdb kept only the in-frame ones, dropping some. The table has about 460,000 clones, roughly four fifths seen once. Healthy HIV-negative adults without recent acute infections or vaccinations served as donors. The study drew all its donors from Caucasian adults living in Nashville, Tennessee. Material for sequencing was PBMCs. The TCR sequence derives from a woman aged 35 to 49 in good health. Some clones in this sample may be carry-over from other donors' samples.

CDR3 bases: TGCGCCAGCAGCCCCTCAGGGGGGTCCTACGAGCAGTACTTC. Encoded protein: CASSPSGGSYEQYF. This rearrangement joins TRBV5-1 to TRBJ2-7; tentative D call: TRBD1 (7 bases). Germline CDR1 and CDR2: SGHRS and YFSETQ. The CDR3 is made up of 14 amino acids. Trimming took off 4 bases at V and 1 base at J, with 12 bases between the two ends.